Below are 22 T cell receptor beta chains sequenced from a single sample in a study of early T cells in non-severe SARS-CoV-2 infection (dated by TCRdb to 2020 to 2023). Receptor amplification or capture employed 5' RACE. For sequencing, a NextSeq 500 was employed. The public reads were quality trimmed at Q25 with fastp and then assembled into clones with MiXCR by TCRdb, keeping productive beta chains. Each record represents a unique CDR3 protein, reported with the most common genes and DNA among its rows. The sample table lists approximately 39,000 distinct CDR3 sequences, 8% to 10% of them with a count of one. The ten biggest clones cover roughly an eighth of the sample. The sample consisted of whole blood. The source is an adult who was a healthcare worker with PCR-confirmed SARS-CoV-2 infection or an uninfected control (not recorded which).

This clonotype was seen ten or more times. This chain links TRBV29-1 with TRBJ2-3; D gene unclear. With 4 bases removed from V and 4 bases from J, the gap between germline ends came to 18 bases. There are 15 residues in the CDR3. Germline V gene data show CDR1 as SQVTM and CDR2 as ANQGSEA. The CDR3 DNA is TGCAGCGTTGGCCCGCGTGGGGATCGATCAGATACGCAGTATTTT. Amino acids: CSVGPRGDRSDTQYF.

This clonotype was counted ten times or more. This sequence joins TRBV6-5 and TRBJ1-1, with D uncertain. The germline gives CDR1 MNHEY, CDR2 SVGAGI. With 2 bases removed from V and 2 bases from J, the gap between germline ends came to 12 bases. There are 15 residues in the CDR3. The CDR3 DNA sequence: TGTGCCAGCAGTTACCCCTGGGTCCCTAACACTGAAGCTTTCTTT. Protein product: CASSYPWVPNTEAFF.

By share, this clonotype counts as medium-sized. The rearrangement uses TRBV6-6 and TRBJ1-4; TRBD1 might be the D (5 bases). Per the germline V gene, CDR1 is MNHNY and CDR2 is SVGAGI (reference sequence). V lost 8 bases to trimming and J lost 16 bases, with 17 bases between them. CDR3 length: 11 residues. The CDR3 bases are TGTGCCAGCGGTCTTGGAGGGGTACCGTTTTTT. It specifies CASGLGGVPFF.

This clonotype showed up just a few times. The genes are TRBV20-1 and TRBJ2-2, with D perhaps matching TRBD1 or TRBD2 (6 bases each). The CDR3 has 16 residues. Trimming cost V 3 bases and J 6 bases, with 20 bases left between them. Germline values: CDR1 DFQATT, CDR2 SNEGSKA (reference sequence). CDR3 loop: CSASHNRGGPAGELFF. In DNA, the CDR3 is TGCAGTGCTAGTCACAACCGAGGGGGGCCGGCCGGGGAGCTGTTTTTT.

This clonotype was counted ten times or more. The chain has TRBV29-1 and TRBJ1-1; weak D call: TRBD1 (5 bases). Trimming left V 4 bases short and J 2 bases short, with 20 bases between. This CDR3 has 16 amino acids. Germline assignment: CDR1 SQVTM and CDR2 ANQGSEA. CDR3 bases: TGCAGCGTTGCGGGGGAAGGAGGGGCCACTAACACTGAAGCTTTCTTT. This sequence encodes CSVAGEGGATNTEAFF. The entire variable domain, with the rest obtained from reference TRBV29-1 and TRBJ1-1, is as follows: SAVISQKPSRDICQRGTSLTIQCQVDSQVTMMFWYRQQPGQSLTLIATANQGSEATYESGFVIDKFPISRPNLTFSTLTVSNMSPEDSSIYLCSVAGEGGATNTEAFFGQGTRLTVV.

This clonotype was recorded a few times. CDR3 loop: CASSQGWGNQPQHF. The CDR3 DNA is TGTGCCAGCAGTCAGGGTTGGGGCAATCAGCCCCAGCATTTT. The chain links TRBV5-5 to TRBJ1-5; possible D gene TRBD1, 5 bases. V lost 5 bases, J lost 2 bases, and 11 bases lay in between. Germline CDR1 is SGHKS and CDR2 is YYEKEE (reference sequence). The CDR3 is 14 residues long.

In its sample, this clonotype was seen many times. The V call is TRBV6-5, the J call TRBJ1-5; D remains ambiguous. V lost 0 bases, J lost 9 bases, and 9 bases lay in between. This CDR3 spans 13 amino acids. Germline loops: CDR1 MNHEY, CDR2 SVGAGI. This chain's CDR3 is CASSYSIGGPQHF. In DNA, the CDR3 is TGTGCCAGCAGTTACTCGATAGGAGGGCCCCAGCATTTT.

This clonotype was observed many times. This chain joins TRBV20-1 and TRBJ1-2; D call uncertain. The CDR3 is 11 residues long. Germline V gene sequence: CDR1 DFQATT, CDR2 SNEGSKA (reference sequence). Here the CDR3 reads CSTQLASGYTF. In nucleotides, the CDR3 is TGCAGCACACAATTGGCGAGCGGCTACACCTTC.

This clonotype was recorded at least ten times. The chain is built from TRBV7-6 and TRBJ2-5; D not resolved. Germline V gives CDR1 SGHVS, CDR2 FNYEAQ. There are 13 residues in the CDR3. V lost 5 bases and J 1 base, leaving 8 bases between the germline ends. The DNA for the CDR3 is TGTGCCAGCAGCCAAGACCCCCAAGAGACCCAGTACTTC. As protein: CASSQDPQETQYF.

Written as DNA, the CDR3 is TGTGCCAGCAGCTTGAAGGGAGTACGCTACGAGCAGTACTTC. Amino acid sequence: CASSLKGVRYEQYF. The chain is built from TRBV5-4 and TRBJ2-7; the D gene is possibly TRBD2 (5 bases). In germline, CDR1 is SGHNT, CDR2 YYREEE (reference sequence). The CDR3 loop spans 14 amino acids. V was shortened by 1 base and J by 3 bases, with 11 bases between the two germline ends.

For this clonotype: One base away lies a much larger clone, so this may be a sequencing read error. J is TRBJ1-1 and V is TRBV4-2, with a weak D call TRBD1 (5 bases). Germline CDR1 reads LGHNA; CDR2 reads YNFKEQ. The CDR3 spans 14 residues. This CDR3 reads CASSRAPGSTEAIF. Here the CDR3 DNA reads TGTGCCAGCAGCCGCGCCCCAGGGAGTACTGAAGCTATCTTT.

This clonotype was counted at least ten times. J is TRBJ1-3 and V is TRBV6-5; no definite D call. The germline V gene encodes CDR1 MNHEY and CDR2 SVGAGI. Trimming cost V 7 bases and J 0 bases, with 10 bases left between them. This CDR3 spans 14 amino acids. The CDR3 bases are TGTGCCAGCAAAACAGAAGACTCTGGAAACACCATATATTTT. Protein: CASKTEDSGNTIYF.

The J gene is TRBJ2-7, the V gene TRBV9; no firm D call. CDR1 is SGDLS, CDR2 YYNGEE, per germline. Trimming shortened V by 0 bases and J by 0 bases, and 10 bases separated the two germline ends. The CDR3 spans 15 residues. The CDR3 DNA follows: TGTGCCAGCAGCGTAGATTCAGGCGTCTCCTACGAGCAGTACTTC. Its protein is CASSVDSGVSYEQYF. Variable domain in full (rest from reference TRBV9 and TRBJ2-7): DSGVTQTPKHLITATGQRVTLRCSPRSGDLSVYWYQQSLDQGLQFLIQYYNGEERAKGNILERFSAQQFPDLHSELNLSSLELGDSALYFCASSVDSGVSYEQYFGPGTRLTVT.

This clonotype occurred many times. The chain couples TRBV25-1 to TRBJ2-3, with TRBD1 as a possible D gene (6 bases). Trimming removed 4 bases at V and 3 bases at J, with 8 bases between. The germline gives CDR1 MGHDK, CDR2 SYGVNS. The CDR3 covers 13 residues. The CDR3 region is CASSGQGTDTQYF. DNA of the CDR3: TGTGCCAGCAGTGGGCAGGGGACAGATACGCAGTATTTT.

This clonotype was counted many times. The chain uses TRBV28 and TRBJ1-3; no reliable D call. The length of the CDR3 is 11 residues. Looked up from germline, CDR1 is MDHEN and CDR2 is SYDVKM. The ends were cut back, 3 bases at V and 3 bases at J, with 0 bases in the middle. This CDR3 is CASSFGNTIYF. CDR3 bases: TGTGCCAGCAGTTTTGGAAACACCATATATTTT. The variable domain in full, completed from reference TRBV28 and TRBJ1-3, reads DVKVTQSSRYLVKRTGEKVFLECVQDMDHENMFWYRQDPGLGLRLIYFSYDVKMKEKGDIPEGYSVSREKKERFSLILESASTNQTSMYLCASSFGNTIYFGEGSWLTVV.

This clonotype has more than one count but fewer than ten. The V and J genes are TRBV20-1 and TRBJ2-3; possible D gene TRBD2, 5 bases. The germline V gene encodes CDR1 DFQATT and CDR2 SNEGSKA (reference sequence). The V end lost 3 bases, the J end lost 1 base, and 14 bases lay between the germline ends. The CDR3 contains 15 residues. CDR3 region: CSARALESGTDTQYF. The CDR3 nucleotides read TGCAGTGCTAGGGCACTAGAATCAGGCACAGATACGCAGTATTTT.

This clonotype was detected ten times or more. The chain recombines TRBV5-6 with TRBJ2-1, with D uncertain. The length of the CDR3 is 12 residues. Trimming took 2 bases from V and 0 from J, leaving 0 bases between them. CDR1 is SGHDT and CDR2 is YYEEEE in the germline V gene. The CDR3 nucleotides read TGTGCCAGCAGCTTCTCCTACAATGAGCAGTTCTTC. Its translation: CASSFSYNEQFF.

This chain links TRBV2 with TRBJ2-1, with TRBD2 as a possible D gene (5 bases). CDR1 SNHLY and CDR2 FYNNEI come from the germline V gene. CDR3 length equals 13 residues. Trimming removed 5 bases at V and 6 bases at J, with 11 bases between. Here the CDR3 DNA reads TGTGCCAGCAGTCGCCTAGAGGGCAATGAGCAGTTCTTC. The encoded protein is CASSRLEGNEQFF.

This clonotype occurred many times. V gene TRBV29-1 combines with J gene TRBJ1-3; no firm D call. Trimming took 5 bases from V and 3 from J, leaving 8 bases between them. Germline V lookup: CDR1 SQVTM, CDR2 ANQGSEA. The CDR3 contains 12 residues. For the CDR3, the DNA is TGCAGCGTTATTAGGGATGGAAACACCATATATTTT. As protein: CSVIRDGNTIYF.

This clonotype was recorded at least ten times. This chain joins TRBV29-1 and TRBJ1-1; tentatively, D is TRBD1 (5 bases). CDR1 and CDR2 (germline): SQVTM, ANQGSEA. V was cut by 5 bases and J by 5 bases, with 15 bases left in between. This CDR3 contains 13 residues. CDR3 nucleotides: TGCAGCGTTCAGACAGCCCGGGGAACTGAAGCTTTCTTT. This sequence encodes CSVQTARGTEAFF.

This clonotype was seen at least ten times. CDR3 sequence reads: CAAGAGGLHYGYTF. In DNA, the CDR3 is TGTGCCGCCGGGGCAGGGGGCTTGCACTATGGCTACACCTTC. The chain has TRBV19 and TRBJ1-2, with 8 bases lining up with TRBD1. This CDR3 is 14 amino acids long. Germline CDR1 LNHDA, CDR2 SQIVND (reference sequence). V lost 11 bases, J lost 3 bases, and 11 bases stayed unmatched.

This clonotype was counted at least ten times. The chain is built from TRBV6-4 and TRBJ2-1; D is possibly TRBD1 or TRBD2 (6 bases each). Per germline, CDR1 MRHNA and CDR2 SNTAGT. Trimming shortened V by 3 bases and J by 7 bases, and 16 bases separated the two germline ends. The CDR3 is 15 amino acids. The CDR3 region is CASSDKAGGQNEQFF. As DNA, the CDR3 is TGTGCCAGCAGTGATAAAGCCGGGGGACAAAATGAGCAGTTCTTC.